This T cell receptor beta chain was captured by sequencing in a study of blood T cells in healthy people across ages. Study-level points and caveats: Whereas aged donors had fewer naive CD4+ cells, long-lived donors had more of them and higher diversity.

V lost 0 bases to trimming and J lost 1 base, with 15 bases between them. This CDR3 has 16 residues. The germline CDR1 and CDR2 sequences are GTSNPN and SVGIG (reference sequence). Peripheral blood samples of roughly 9.8 milliliters were drawn from each donor. Extracted total RNA amounted to at least 5.5 micrograms for each sample. About this clonotype: The antigen is not known.

A second about 7 to 12 cycle PCR used barcoded and J-beta primers. TCRdb processed the 5' RACE reads anew with MiXCR; each CDR3 protein has one entry. In the table there are 850,000 to 1,100,000 distinct CDR3 sequences, under 40% of which are singletons. The clonotype originates from a young man in good health. This sequence joins TRBV30 and TRBJ2-5; D is perhaps TRBD1 or TRBD2 (5 bases each). The specimen sequenced was blood. The CDR3 coding sequence is TGTGCCTGGAGTGTTTTTGGGGGATGGGGCCAAGAGACCCAGTACTTC. It specifies CAWSVFGGWGQETQYF.